The source of this TCR beta chain is a study of CD8 T cells in ankylosing spondylitis. General observations from the study: The study looked at matched synovial fluid samples from ankylosing spondylitis patients. Disease-linked clones were reported to be significantly enriched there. Blood of patients with ankylosing spondylitis appeared to be characterized by a TCR beta motif of several highly homologous variants.

Germline V gene sequence: CDR1 MGHDK, CDR2 SYGVNS. Trimming took 9 bases from V and 2 from J, leaving 8 bases between them. CDR3 length: 12 amino acids. Turning to this clonotype: As yet, its antigen is unknown.

TCRdb reanalysed the 5' RACE reads using MiXCR and keeps one entry per CDR3 protein. The repertoire includes a few hundred thousand distinct CDR3 sequences, about a fifth of them detected once, and under 4% sits in the top ten. The rearrangement uses TRBV25-1 and TRBJ2-1, with D perhaps matching TRBD1 (5 bases). Sequenced material: blood, either unsorted or a sorted T cell fraction (not recorded which). The TCR sequence derives from a female donor with ankylosing spondylitis or in good health (not recorded which). In nucleotides, the CDR3 is TGTGCCAGTTCAGGGCCCTACAATGAGCAGTTCTTC. Translation gives CASSGPYNEQFF. Combining the CDR3 with reference TRBV25-1 and TRBJ2-1 gives the whole variable domain EADIYQTPRYLVIGTGKKITLECSQTMGHDKMYWYQQDPGMELHLIHYSYGVNSTEKGDLSSESTVSRIRTEHFPLTLESARPSHTSQYLCASSGPYNEQFFGPGTRLTVL.